The 22 T cell receptor beta chains below were found in one sample sequenced in a study of T cell repertoires in cytomegalovirus infection. The antigens of these receptors remain unknown. TCRdb reprocessed the reads with MiXCR, giving one entry per CDR3 protein. The sample records 650,000 to 900,000 distinct CDR3 sequences, 30% to 35% being singletons. The sample was cultured CD8+ T cells from PBMCs, taken from culture after CMV antigen stimulation. The source is a human donor in good health (CMV status not recorded). Some clones in this sample may be carry-over from other donors' samples.

The V and J genes are TRBV6-2 or TRBV6-3 and TRBJ1-1, with TRBD1 identical over 8 bases. Trimming took 2 bases from V and 5 from J; bases not matched to a gene: 4. Germline values: CDR1 MNHEY, CDR2 SVGEGT. The CDR3 is 14 residues long. The CDR3 reads CASSYPRGRTEAFF. In nucleotides, the CDR3 is TGTGCCAGCAGTTACCCCAGGGGGCGGACTGAAGCTTTCTTT.

This clonotype was recorded a few times. J is TRBJ2-1 and V is TRBV12-5; no clear D gene. Looked up from germline, CDR1 is LGHNT and CDR2 is FRNRAP. This CDR3 comprises 12 residues. V gave up 2 bases and J gave up 8 bases, with 7 bases separating them. The CDR3 region has the DNA TGTGCTAGTGGTTTGAAGCCCGATGAGCAGTTCTTC. As protein: CASGLKPDEQFF.

This clonotype has at least ten counts. The V and J genes are TRBV7-2 and TRBJ2-5; D is tentatively TRBD1 or TRBD2 (5 bases each). Trimming took off 1 base at V and 6 bases at J, with 12 bases between the two ends. The length of the CDR3 is 14 residues. The germline V gene has CDR1 SGHTA and CDR2 FQGNSA. Here the CDR3 DNA reads TGTGCCAGCAGCTTAGTCACGGGGCAACAGACCCAGTACTTC. It is translated as CASSLVTGQQTQYF.

The chain links TRBV14 to TRBJ2-7; TRBD1 is a possible D gene (5 bases). There are 14 residues in the CDR3. Trimming took off 2 bases at V and 5 bases at J, with 13 bases between the two ends. Per the germline V gene, CDR1 is SGHDN and CDR2 is FVKESK. The CDR3 spells CASSQQGPWDEQYF. The CDR3, as DNA: TGTGCCAGCAGCCAACAGGGCCCTTGGGACGAGCAGTACTTC. Combining the CDR3 with reference TRBV14 and TRBJ2-7 gives the whole variable domain EAGVTQFPSHSVIEKGQTVTLRCDPISGHDNLYWYRRVMGKEIKFLLHFVKESKQDESGMPNNRFLAERTGGTYSTLKVQPAELEDSGVYFCASSQQGPWDEQYFGPGTRLTVT.

The chain has TRBV7-9 and TRBJ1-2; D possibly corresponds to TRBD1 (5 bases). The V gene lost 4 bases and the J gene lost 8 bases, with 14 bases spanning the gap. The CDR3 consists of 13 residues. From germline, CDR1 is SEHNR and CDR2 FQNEAQ (reference sequence). DNA for the CDR3: TGTGCCAGCAGCTACTACGAATGGGACGGCTACACCTTC. It translates to CASSYYEWDGYTF. The full variable domain, with the rest looked up from reference TRBV7-9 and TRBJ1-2, is DTGVSQNPRHKITKRGQNVTFRCDPISEHNRLYWYRQTLGQGPEFLTYFQNEAQLEKSRLLSDRFSAERPKGSFSTLEIQRTEQGDSAMYLCASSYYEWDGYTFGSGTRLTVV.

The table lists this clonotype with a few counts. This chain connects TRBV12-5 to TRBJ1-3; D is uncertain. The V end lost 2 bases, the J end lost 4 bases, and 21 bases lay between the germline ends. The CDR3 has 18 residues. Germline V CDR1 and CDR2: LGHNT, FRNRAP. This CDR3 reads CASGLPRLQGSPGNTIYF. DNA of the CDR3: TGTGCTAGTGGTTTGCCCAGGCTACAAGGTAGTCCGGGAAACACCATATATTTT.

V usage is TRBV6-1 and J usage is TRBJ1-2; perhaps TRBD1 as D (6 bases). The ends were cut back, 5 bases at V and 4 bases at J, with 20 bases in the middle. The CDR3 is made up of 16 amino acids. Germline CDR1 reads MNHNS; CDR2 reads SASEGT. CDR3 sequence reads: CASSQTTGFNGYGYTF. CDR3 nucleotides: TGTGCCAGCAGTCAAACGACAGGCTTTAATGGCTATGGCTACACCTTC.

This clonotype was counted between two and nine times. The chain couples TRBV18 to TRBJ2-5; D remains unclear. The V gene's germline CDR1 is KGHSH and CDR2 LQKENI. CDR3 length: 15 amino acids. The germline V and J ends were trimmed by 4 bases and 5 bases, with 17 bases remaining between them. CDR3 loop: CASSQTEVRSETQYF. In DNA form, the CDR3 reads TGTGCCAGCTCACAAACCGAAGTTCGGTCTGAGACCCAGTACTTC.

This rearrangement joins TRBV5-5 to TRBJ2-5, with D unresolved. CDR3 length: 15 residues. Germline CDR1 SGHKS, CDR2 YYEKEE (reference sequence). The germline V and J ends were trimmed by 0 bases and 3 bases, with 12 bases remaining between them. The CDR3 region has the DNA TGTGCCAGCAGCTTGGGGACCAATTTTAAAGAGACCCAGTACTTC. Translating it yields CASSLGTNFKETQYF. Looking up the rest from reference TRBV5-5 and TRBJ2-5 gives the full variable domain: DAGVTQSPTHLIKTRGQQVTLRCSPISGHKSVSWYQQVLGQGPQFIFQYYEKEERGRGNFPDRFSARQFPNYSSELNVNALLLGDSALYLCASSLGTNFKETQYFGPGTRLLVL.

V gene TRBV4-3 combines with J gene TRBJ2-3; TRBD2 matches at 9 bases. Germline CDR1 reads LGHNA; CDR2 reads YSLEER. Trimming took 4 bases from V and 7 from J; bases not matched to a gene: 12. The CDR3 is made up of 16 amino acids. CDR3 sequence: CASSLWGGGEGYTQYF. CDR3 bases: TGCGCCAGCAGCCTATGGGGCGGGGGGGAAGGGTATACGCAGTATTTT.

This clonotype has at least ten counts. V and J are TRBV7-2 and TRBJ1-1; no definite D call. V dropped 5 bases and J dropped 1 base, with 8 bases sitting between them. This CDR3 is 13 amino acids long. The germline gives CDR1 SGHTA, CDR2 FQGNSA. The CDR3 nucleotides read TGTGCCAGCAGCGGACCAGCGAACACTGAAGCTTTCTTT. Its protein product is CASSGPANTEAFF.

J is TRBJ2-7 and V is TRBV11-3, with D tentatively TRBD1 (6 bases). The CDR3 is 14 residues long. V was trimmed by 7 bases and J by 1 base, leaving 14 bases between them. Germline CDR1 SGHNT, CDR2 YENEEA. The CDR3 loop is CASISPGQSYEQYF. CDR3 nucleotide sequence: TGTGCCAGCATCTCCCCGGGACAATCCTACGAGCAGTACTTC.

The gene calls are TRBV6-2 or TRBV6-3 and TRBJ1-1; D is undetermined. The CDR3 is 15 amino acids. The ends were cut back, 10 bases at V and 1 base at J, with 19 bases in the middle. Germline loops: CDR1 MNHEY, CDR2 SVGEGT. The CDR3 bases are TGTGCCACCACCCAGAGGGCAGGAGAGAACACTGAAGCTTTCTTT. Translation gives CATTQRAGENTEAFF.

Points on this clonotype: This may come from a read error, since a much larger clone is one base off. The V and J genes are TRBV7-8 and TRBJ1-5, with 7 positions matching TRBD1. The CDR3 extends over 19 amino acids. With 0 bases clipped from V and 0 bases from J, the junction kept 11 bases outside the gene matches. The germline CDR1 and CDR2 sequences are SGHVS and FQNEAQ. The CDR3 region is CASSLAVGQSPVSNQPQHF. The CDR3 DNA sequence: TGTGCCAGCAGCTTAGCGGTGGGACAGTCCCCCGTTAGCAATCAGCCCCAGCATTTT. The full variable domain, with the rest looked up from reference TRBV7-8 and TRBJ1-5, is GAGVSQSPRYKVAKRGQDVALRCDPISGHVSLFWYQQALGQGPEFLTYFQNEAQLDKSGLPSDRFFAERPEGSVSTLKIQRTQQEDSAVYLCASSLAVGQSPVSNQPQHFGDGTRLSIL.

The V and J genes are TRBV20-1 and TRBJ2-1, with TRBD2 matching over 8 bases. The CDR3 runs 16 residues. The V and J ends lost 0 bases and 12 bases, in that order; junction bases with no gene match: 16. The germline V gene has CDR1 DFQATT and CDR2 SNEGSKA (reference sequence). CDR3 region: CSARDRRRGDSFGQFF. CDR3 bases: TGCAGTGCTAGAGATCGTAGGCGGGGGGATAGTTTCGGGCAGTTCTTC.

In the case of this clonotype: A junction boundary mismatches the germline segment, possibly from a read error. This chain uses TRBV7-3 with TRBJ2-3; TRBD2 agrees at 8 bases. CDR1 and CDR2 from the germline V gene are SGHTA and FQGTGA. The CDR3 extends over 15 amino acids. CDR3 amino acids: CASSLLGGASDMQYF. CDR3 DNA sequence: TGTGCCAGCAGCTTACTCGGGGGGGCATCGGATATGCAGTATTTT.

The chain uses TRBV7-9 and TRBJ2-1; D is undetermined. The germline V and J ends were trimmed by 1 base and 8 bases, with 12 bases remaining between them. The CDR3 extends over 14 amino acids. Germline V CDR1 and CDR2: SEHNR, FQNEAQ (reference sequence). The CDR3 reads CASSLGSGGYEQFF. For the CDR3, the DNA is TGTGCCAGCAGCTTAGGGTCCGGTGGTTATGAGCAGTTCTTC.

This clonotype showed up just a few times. CDR3 DNA sequence: TGTGCCACCAGCACCGGGACTAGCGGGTTCAATGAGCAGTTCTTC. This encodes CATSTGTSGFNEQFF. The rearrangement links TRBV15 to TRBJ2-1; 12 bases line up with TRBD2. The junction had 4 bases not matched to a gene; V was cut back by 4 bases and J by 6 bases. CDR1 is LNHNV and CDR2 is YYDKDF in the germline V gene (reference sequence). CDR3 length equals 15 residues.

As concerns this clonotype: One junction end does not reproduce the germline sequence, and a read error may be involved. The CDR3: CASSFILGSEAFF. CDR3 nucleotide sequence: TGTGCTAGCAGCTTCATTTTGGGCTCTGAAGCTTTCTTT. The rearrangement joins TRBV7-6 to TRBJ1-1, with D uncertain. The CDR3 spans 13 residues. CDR1 SGHVS and CDR2 FNYEAQ come from the germline V gene. Filled out from reference TRBV7-6 and TRBJ1-1, the complete variable domain reads GAGVSQSPRYKVTKRGQDVALRCDPISGHVSLYWYRQALGQGPEFLTYFNYEAQQDKSGLPNDRFSAERPEGSISTLTIQRTEQRDSAMYRCASSFILGSEAFFGQGTRLTVV.

A few counts support this clonotype. The rearrangement uses TRBV6-5 and TRBJ2-5; D not certain. The CDR3 totals 13 residues. Trimming took 2 bases from V and 2 from J, leaving 6 bases between them. CDR1 MNHEY and CDR2 SVGAGI come from the germline V gene. The DNA of the CDR3 is TGTGCCAGCAGTTACGGTCATCAAGAGACCCAGTACTTC. Its translation: CASSYGHQETQYF.

In its sample, this clonotype was seen a few times. The rearrangement joins TRBV7-9 to TRBJ1-5; no definite D call. Germline CDR1 is SEHNR and CDR2 is FQNEAQ (reference sequence). V lost 4 bases and J 3 bases, leaving 4 bases between the germline ends. This CDR3 is built from 12 residues. The CDR3 here is CASSSDNQPQHF. DNA for the CDR3: TGTGCCAGCAGCTCGGACAATCAGCCCCAGCATTTT.

CDR3 region: CASSLPGMDIQYF. CDR3 DNA sequence: TGTGCCAGCAGCTTACCAGGGATGGACATTCAGTACTTC. This chain links TRBV7-9 with TRBJ2-4; D may be TRBD1 (5 bases). The V end was cut by 2 bases, the J end by 8 bases, with 10 bases between. The length of the CDR3 is 13 residues. Germline loops: CDR1 SEHNR, CDR2 FQNEAQ (reference sequence).